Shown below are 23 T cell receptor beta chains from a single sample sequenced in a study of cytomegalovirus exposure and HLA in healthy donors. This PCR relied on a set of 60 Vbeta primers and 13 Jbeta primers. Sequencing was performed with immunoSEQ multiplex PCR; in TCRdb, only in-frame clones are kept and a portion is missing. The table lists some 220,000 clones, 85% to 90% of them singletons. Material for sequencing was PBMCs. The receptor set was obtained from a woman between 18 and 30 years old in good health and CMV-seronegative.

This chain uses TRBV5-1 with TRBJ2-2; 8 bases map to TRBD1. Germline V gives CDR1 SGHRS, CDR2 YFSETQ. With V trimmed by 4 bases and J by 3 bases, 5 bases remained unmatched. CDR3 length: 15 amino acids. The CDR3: CASSHSGGDTGELFF. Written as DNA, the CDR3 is TGCGCCAGCAGCCACTCAGGGGGCGACACCGGGGAGCTGTTTTTT.

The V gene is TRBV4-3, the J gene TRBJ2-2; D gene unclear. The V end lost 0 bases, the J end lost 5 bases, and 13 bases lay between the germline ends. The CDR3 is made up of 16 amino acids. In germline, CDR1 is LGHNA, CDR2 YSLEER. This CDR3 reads CASSQEARPPTGELFF. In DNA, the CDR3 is TGCGCCAGCAGCCAAGAGGCCCGCCCCCCTACCGGGGAGCTGTTTTTT.

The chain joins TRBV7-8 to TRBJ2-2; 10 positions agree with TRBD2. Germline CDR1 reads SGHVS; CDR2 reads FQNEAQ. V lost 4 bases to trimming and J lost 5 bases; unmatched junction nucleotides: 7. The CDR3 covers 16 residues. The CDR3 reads CASSSRGSGRTGELFF. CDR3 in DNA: TGTGCCAGCAGCTCCAGGGGTAGCGGGAGGACCGGGGAGCTGTTTTTT.

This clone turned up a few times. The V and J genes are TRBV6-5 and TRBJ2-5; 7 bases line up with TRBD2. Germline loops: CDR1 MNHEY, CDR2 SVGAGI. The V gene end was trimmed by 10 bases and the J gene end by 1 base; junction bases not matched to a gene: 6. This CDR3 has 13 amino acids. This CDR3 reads CAKPGGTQETQYF. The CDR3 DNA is TGTGCCAAGCCGGGGGGTACCCAAGAGACCCAGTACTTC.

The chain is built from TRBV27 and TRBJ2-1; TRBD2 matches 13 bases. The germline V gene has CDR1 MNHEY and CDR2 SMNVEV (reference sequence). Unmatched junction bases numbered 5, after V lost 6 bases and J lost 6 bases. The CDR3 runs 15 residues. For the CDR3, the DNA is TGTGCCAGCAGCGCCGGGACTAGCGGGACCAATGAGCAGTTCTTC. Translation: CASSAGTSGTNEQFF.

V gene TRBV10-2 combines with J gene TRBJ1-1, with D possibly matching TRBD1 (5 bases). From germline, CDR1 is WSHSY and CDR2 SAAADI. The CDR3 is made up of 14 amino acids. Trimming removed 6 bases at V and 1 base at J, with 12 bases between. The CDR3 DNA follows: TGCGCCAGCAGGGACGGACACACGAACACTGAAGCTTTCTTT. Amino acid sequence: CASRDGHTNTEAFF.

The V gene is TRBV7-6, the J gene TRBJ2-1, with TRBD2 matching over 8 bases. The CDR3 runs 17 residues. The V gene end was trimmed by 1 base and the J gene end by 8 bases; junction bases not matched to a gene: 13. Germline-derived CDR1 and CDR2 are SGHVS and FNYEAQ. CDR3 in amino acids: CASSLEIVTGGQHEQFF. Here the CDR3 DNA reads TGTGCCAGCAGCTTAGAAATTGTGACGGGGGGGCAACATGAGCAGTTCTTC.

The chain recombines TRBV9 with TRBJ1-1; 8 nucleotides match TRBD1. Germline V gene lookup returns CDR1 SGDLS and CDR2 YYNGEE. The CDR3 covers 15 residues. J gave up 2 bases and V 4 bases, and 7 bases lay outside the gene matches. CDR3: CASSPSGTGNTEAFF. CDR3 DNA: TGTGCCAGCAGCCCGAGCGGGACAGGTAACACTGAAGCTTTCTTT.

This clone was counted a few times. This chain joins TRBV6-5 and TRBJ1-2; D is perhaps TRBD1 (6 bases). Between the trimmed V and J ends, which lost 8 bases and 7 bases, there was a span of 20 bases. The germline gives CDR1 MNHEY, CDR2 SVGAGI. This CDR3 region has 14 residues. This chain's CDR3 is CASGKGVQKPGYTF. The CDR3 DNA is TGTGCCAGCGGGAAGGGGGTCCAGAAGCCTGGCTACACCTTC.

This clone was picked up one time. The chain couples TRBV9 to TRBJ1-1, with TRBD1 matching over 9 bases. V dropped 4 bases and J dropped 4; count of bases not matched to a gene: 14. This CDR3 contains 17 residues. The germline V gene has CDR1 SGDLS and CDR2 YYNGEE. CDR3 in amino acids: CASSPGERDRVTTEAFF. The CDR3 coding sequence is TGTGCCAGCAGCCCCGGGGAGAGGGACAGGGTCACCACTGAAGCTTTCTTT.

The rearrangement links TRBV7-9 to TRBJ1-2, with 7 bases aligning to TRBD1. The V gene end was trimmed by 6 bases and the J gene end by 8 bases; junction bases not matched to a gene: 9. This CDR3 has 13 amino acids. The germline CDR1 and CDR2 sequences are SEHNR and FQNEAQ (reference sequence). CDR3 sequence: CASSEISTGGYTF. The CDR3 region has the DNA TGTGCCAGCAGTGAAATATCGACAGGGGGCTACACCTTC.

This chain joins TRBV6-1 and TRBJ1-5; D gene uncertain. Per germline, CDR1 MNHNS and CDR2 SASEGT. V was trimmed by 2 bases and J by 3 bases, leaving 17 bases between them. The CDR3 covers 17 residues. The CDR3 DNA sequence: TGTGCCAGCAGTGAAAGAGGGTTTGACCGTAACAATCAGCCCCAGCATTTT. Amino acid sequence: CASSERGFDRNNQPQHF.

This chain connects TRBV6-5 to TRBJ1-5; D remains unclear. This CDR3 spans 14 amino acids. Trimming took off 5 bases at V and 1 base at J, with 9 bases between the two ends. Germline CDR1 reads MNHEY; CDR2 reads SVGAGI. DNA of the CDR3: TGTGCCAGCAGTCCCACGGAGAGCAATCAGCCCCAGCATTTT. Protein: CASSPTESNQPQHF.

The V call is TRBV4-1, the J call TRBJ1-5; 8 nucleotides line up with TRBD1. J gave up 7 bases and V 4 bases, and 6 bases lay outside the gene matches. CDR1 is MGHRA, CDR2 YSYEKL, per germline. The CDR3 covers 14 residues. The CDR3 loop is CASSRDRGGQPQHF. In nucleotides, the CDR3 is TGCGCCAGCAGCCGAGACAGGGGCGGCCAGCCCCAGCATTTT.

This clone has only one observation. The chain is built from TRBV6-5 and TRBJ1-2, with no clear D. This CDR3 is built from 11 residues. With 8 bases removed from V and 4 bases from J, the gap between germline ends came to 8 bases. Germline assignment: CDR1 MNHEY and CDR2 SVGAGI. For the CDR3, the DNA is TGTGCCAGCGGTAACGGCTATGGCTACACCTTC. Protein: CASGNGYGYTF.

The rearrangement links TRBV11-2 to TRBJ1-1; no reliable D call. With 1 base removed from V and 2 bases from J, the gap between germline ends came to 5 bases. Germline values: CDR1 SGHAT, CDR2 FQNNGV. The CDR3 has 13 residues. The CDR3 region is CASSLATNTEAFF. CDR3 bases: TGTGCCAGCAGCTTAGCGACAAACACTGAAGCTTTCTTT.

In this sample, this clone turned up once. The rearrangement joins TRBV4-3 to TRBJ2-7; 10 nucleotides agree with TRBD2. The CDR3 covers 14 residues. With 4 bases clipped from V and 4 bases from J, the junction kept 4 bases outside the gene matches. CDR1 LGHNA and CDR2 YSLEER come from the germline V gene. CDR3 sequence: CASSPGLAVYEQYF. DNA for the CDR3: TGCGCCAGCAGCCCAGGACTAGCGGTTTACGAGCAGTACTTC.

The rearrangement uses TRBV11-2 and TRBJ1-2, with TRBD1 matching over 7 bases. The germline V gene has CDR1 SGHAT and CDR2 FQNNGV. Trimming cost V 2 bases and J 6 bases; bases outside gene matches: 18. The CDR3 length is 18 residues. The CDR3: CASSLRSPGTGGGDGYTF. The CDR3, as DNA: TGTGCCAGCAGCTTAAGGTCGCCAGGAACGGGAGGGGGCGATGGCTACACCTTC.

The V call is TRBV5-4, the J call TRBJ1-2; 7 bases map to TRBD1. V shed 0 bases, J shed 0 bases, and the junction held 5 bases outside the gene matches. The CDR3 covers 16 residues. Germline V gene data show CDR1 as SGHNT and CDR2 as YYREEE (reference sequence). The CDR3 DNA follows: TGTGCCAGCAGCTTGGCAGTTAGGGGGCCTAACTATGGCTACACCTTC. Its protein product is CASSLAVRGPNYGYTF.

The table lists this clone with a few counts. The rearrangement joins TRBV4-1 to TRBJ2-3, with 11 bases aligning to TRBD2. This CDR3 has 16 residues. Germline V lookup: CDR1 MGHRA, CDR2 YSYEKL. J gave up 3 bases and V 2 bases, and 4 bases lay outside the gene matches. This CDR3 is CASSQTGTSGTDTQYF. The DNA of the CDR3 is TGCGCCAGCAGCCAAACCGGGACTAGCGGAACAGATACGCAGTATTTT.

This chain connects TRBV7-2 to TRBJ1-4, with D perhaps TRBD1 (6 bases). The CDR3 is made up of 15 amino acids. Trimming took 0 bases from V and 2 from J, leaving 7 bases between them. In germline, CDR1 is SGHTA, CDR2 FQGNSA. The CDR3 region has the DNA TGTGCCAGCAGCTTAGCGGGGGCCACTAATGAAAAACTGTTTTTT. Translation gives CASSLAGATNEKLFF.

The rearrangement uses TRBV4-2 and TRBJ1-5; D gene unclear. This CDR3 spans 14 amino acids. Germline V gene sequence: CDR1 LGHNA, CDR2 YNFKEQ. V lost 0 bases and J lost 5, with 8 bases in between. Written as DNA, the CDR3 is TGTGCCAGCAGCCAAGAGGTAGGAGATCAGCCCCAGCATTTT. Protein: CASSQEVGDQPQHF.

Here the CDR3 reads CASSATQGPYEQYF. DNA of the CDR3: TGTGCCAGCAGCGCCACCCAGGGGCCTTACGAGCAGTACTTC. The gene calls are TRBV7-9 and TRBJ2-7; a possible D gene is TRBD1 (6 bases). This CDR3 comprises 14 residues. The V and J ends lost 5 bases and 4 bases respectively, with 15 bases between them. Germline CDR1 and CDR2: SEHNR and FQNEAQ (reference sequence).